The 6 T cell receptor beta chains listed next were all sequenced from one sample in a study of Graves' ophthalmopathy and Graves' hyperthyroidism. RNA served as the template for amplifying TCR beta CDR3 regions. The authors performed first-round RT-PCR with HTBI primers and then a second-round multiplex PCR. Via MiXCR, TCRdb re-called the multiplex PCR reads, giving one row per CDR3 protein. This table holds around 590,000 distinct CDR3 sequences, just under 40% found once. The source material was peripheral blood or thyroid tissue (not recorded which). The receptors were gathered from an adult man with Graves' hyperthyroidism.

This sequence joins TRBV19 and TRBJ1-2; no definite D call. The germline V gene has CDR1 LNHDA and CDR2 SQIVND (reference sequence). Trimming left V 6 bases short and J 2 bases short, with 13 bases between. The CDR3 length is 14 residues. This chain's CDR3 is CASRTDGMNYGYTF. The CDR3 region has the DNA TGTGCCAGTAGGACGGACGGGATGAACTATGGCTACACCTTC.

Note on this clonotype: A read error may explain this, as a much larger clone is one base away. The gene calls are TRBV6-5 and TRBJ1-6; unclear D gene. Germline loops: CDR1 MNHEY, CDR2 SVGAGI. The CDR3 length is 15 residues. The CDR3 protein is CANSYSEGSASPLHF. CDR3 DNA: TGTGCCAACAGTTACTCTGAGGGTTCGGCTTCACCCCTCCACTTT.

This clonotype was found many times. The J gene is TRBJ1-2, the V gene TRBV14, with D perhaps matching TRBD1 (5 bases). Per germline, CDR1 SGHDN and CDR2 FVKESK. The CDR3 contains 14 residues. Trimming removed 0 bases from V and 7 bases from J, with 12 bases in between. CDR3 residues: CASSQEVRGSGYTF. The DNA for the CDR3 is TGTGCCAGCAGCCAAGAAGTTAGGGGATCTGGCTACACCTTC.

The chain uses TRBV5-1 and TRBJ1-4, with a possible D match to TRBD1 (6 bases). The germline gives CDR1 SGHRS, CDR2 YFSETQ. The CDR3 runs to 15 residues. V lost 0 bases and J lost 8, with 14 bases in between. This chain's CDR3 is CASSLGRRGAEKLFF. As DNA, the CDR3 is TGCGCCAGCAGCTTGGGGAGGCGGGGGGCCGAAAAACTGTTTTTT.

This clonotype was recorded many times. The rearrangement uses TRBV11-3 and TRBJ1-1; no clear D gene. The CDR3 runs 14 residues. V was shortened by 5 bases and J by 1 base, with 11 bases between the two germline ends. Looked up from germline, CDR1 is SGHNT and CDR2 is YENEEA. CDR3 sequence: CASSAVRENTEAFF. In DNA, the CDR3 is TGTGCCAGCAGCGCAGTACGAGAGAACACTGAAGCTTTCTTT.

On this clonotype itself: A much larger clone sits a single nucleotide away, making a read error possible. This likely comes from a read error, as the CDR3 has no conserved phenylalanine or tryptophan at its end. Because the CDR3's place on the DNA is in doubt, the DNA is left out and the CDR3 is given as listed by TCRdb. The J gene is TRBJ1-2, the V gene TRBV5-1. The CDR3 length is 15 residues, termini included. Germline loops: CDR1 SGHRS, CDR2 YFSETQ. The CDR3 is CASSLYPGPREASTS.